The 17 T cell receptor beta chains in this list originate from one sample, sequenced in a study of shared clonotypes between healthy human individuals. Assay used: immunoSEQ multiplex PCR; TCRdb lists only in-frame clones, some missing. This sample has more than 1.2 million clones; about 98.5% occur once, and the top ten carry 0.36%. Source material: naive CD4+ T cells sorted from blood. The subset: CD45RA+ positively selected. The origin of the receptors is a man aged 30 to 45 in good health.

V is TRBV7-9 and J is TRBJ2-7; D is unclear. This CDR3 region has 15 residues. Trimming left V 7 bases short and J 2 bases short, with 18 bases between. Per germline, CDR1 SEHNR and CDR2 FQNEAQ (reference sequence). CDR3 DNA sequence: TGTGCCAGCAAGGCCCCCGGGCACGGTCCCTACGAGCAGTACTTC. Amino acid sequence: CASKAPGHGPYEQYF.

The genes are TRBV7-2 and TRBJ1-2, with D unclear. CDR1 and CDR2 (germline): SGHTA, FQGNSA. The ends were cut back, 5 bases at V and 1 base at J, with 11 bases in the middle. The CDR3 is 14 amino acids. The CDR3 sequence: CASSPNMNNYGYTF. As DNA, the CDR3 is TGTGCCAGCAGCCCCAACATGAATAACTATGGCTACACCTTC.

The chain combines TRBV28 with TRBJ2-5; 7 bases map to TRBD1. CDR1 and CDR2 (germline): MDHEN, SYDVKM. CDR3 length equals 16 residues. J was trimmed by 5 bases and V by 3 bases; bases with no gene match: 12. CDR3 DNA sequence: TGTGCCAGCAGTTTCCCGCCAGGGGGAATTGGTGAGACCCAGTACTTC. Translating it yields CASSFPPGGIGETQYF.

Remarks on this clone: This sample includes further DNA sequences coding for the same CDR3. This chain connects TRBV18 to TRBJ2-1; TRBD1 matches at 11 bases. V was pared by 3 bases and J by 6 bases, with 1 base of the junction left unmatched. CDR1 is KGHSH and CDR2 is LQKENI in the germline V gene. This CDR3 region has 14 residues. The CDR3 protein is CASSPGTGGNEQFF. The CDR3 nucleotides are TGTGCCAGCTCACCGGGGACAGGGGGCAATGAGCAGTTCTTC.

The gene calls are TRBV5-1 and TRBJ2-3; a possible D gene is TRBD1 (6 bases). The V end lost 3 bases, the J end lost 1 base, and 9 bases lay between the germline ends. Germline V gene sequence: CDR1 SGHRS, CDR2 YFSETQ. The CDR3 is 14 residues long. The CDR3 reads CASSWGLGTDTQYF. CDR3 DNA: TGCGCCAGCAGCTGGGGGCTAGGCACAGATACGCAGTATTTT.

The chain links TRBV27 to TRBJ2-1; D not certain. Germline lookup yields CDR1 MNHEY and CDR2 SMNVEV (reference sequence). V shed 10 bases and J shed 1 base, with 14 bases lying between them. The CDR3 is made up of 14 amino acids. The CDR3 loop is CATLPRWSYNEQFF. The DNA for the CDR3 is TGTGCCACCCTTCCCCGGTGGTCCTACAATGAGCAGTTCTTC.

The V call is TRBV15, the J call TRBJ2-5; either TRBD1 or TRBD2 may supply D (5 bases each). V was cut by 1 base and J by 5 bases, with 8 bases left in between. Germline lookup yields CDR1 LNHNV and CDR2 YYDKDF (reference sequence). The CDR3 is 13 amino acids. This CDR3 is CATSRGDEETQYF. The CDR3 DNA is TGTGCCACCAGCAGAGGGGACGAGGAGACCCAGTACTTC. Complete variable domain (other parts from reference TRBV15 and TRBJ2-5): DAMVIQNPRYQVTQFGKPVTLSCSQTLNHNVMYWYQQKSSQAPKLLFHYYDKDFNNEADTPDNFQSRRPNTSFCFLDIRSPGLGDTAMYLCATSRGDEETQYFGPGTRLLVL.

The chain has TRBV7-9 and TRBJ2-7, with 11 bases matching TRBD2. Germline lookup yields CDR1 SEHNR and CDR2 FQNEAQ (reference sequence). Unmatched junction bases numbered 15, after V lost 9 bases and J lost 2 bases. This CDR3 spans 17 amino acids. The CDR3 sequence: CASRGTQTSGAPYEQYF. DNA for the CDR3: TGTGCCAGTCGAGGGACACAGACTAGCGGGGCCCCCTACGAGCAGTACTTC.

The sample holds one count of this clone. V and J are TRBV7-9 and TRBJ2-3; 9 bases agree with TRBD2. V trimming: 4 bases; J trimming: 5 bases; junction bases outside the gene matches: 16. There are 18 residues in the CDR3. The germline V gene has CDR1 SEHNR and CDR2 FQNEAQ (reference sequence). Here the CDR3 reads CASSSYFDSGRSKDTQYF. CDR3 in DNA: TGTGCCAGCAGCTCATACTTCGATAGCGGGAGAAGTAAAGATACGCAGTATTTT.

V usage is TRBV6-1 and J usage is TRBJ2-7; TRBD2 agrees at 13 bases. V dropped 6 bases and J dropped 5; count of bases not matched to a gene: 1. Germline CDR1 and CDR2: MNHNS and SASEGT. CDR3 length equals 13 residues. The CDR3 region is CASRGLAGHEQYF. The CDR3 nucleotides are TGTGCCAGCAGGGGACTAGCGGGACACGAGCAGTACTTC.

The CDR3 protein is CASSYYSRGTTEAFF. CDR3 coding DNA: TGTGCCAGCAGTTACTATTCGCGGGGTACCACTGAAGCTTTCTTT. The V call is TRBV6-5, the J call TRBJ1-1, with unresolved D. The CDR3 is 15 amino acids. CDR1 is MNHEY and CDR2 is SVGAGI in the germline V gene. V gave up 1 base and J gave up 4 bases, with 13 bases separating them.

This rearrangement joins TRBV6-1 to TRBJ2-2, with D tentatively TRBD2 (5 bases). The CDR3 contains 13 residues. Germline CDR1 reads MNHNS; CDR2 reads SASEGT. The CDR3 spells CGGIATNTGELFF. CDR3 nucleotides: TGTGGAGGGATAGCCACGAACACCGGGGAGCTGTTTTTT.

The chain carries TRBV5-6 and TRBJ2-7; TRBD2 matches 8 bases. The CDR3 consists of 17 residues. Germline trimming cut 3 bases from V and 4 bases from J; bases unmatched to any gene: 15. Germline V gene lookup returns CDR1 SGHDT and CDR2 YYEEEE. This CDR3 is CASSSGGQGTYRYEQYF. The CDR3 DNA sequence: TGTGCCAGCAGCTCGGGAGGGCAGGGGACCTACCGATACGAGCAGTACTTC.

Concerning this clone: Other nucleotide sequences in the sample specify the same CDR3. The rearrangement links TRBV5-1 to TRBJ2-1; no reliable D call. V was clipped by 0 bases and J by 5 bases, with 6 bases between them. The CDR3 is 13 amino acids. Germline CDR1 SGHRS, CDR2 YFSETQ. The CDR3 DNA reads TGCGCCAGCAGCTTGGGGGATAACAATGAGCAGTTCTTC. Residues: CASSLGDNNEQFF.

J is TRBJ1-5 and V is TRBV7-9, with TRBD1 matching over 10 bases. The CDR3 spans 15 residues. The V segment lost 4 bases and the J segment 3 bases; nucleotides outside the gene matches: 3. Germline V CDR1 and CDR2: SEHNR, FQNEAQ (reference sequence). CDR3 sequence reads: CASSSGTGVNQPQHF. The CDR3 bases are TGTGCCAGCAGCTCCGGGACAGGGGTCAATCAGCCCCAGCATTTT.

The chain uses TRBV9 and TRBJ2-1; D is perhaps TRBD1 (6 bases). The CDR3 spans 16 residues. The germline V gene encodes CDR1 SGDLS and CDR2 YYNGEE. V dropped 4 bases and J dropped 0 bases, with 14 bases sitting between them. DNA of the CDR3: TGTGCCAGCAGCCCAAAGGGGGACGACTCCTACAATGAGCAGTTCTTC. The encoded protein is CASSPKGDDSYNEQFF.

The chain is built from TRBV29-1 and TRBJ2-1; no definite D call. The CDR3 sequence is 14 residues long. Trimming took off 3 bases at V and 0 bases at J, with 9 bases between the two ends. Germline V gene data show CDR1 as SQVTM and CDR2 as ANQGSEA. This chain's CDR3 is CSVDSFDSYNEQFF. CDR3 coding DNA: TGCAGCGTTGATAGCTTCGACTCCTACAATGAGCAGTTCTTC.